The 10 T cell receptor beta chains below come from one sample, sequenced in a study of T cells after yellow fever vaccination. TCRdb reprocessed the 5' RACE reads via MiXCR and lists one record per CDR3 protein. The sample carries under 700,000 distinct CDR3 sequences, 17% recorded once. Specimen: PBMCs, collected about 5 days after the first yellow fever vaccination. These receptor sequences come from a man aged 18 to 29 who received the YFV17D yellow fever vaccine.

The genes are TRBV7-2 and TRBJ2-5, with TRBD2 matching over 9 bases. With V trimmed by 1 base and J by 5 bases, 8 bases remained unmatched. The germline V gene encodes CDR1 SGHTA and CDR2 FQGNSA. The length of the CDR3 is 16 residues. The CDR3: CASSLVSRGGGETQYF. For the CDR3, the DNA is TGTGCCAGCAGCTTAGTTTCGCGGGGGGGCGGTGAGACCCAGTACTTC.

This clonotype showed up just a few times. This may arise from a read error, as a much more abundant clone is one base away. This chain uses TRBV7-8 with TRBJ2-7; D not resolved. Trimming shortened V by 1 base and J by 3 bases, and 4 bases separated the two germline ends. CDR1 and CDR2 from the germline V gene are SGHVS and FQNEAQ. This CDR3 is 12 amino acids long. In DNA, the CDR3 is TGTGCCAGCAGCTTAGTGGTCTACGAGCAGTACTTC. Translated: CASSLVVYEQYF.

This clonotype has more than one count but fewer than ten. V is TRBV7-9 and J is TRBJ1-1; TRBD1 is a possible D gene (5 bases). Deletions cut 5 bases from V and 1 base from J, with 14 bases between. The CDR3 extends over 15 amino acids. The germline V gene encodes CDR1 SEHNR and CDR2 FQNEAQ (reference sequence). The CDR3 region is CASSPRGTANTEAFF. CDR3 nucleotides: TGTGCCAGCAGCCCGCGCGGGACGGCGAACACTGAAGCTTTCTTT.

This rearrangement joins TRBV5-6 to TRBJ2-6; TRBD1 matches at 10 bases. V dropped 3 bases and J dropped 2; count of bases not matched to a gene: 5. There are 17 residues in the CDR3. Germline V CDR1 and CDR2: SGHDT, YYEEEE. CDR3 amino acids: CASSSRQGAPGANVLTF. The CDR3 DNA reads as TGTGCCAGCAGCTCCCGACAGGGGGCGCCTGGGGCCAACGTCCTGACTTTC.

This clonotype showed up many times. The CDR3 DNA reads as TGTGCCAGCAGCTTAGCGCGACTAGCGGGGAGCACAGATACGCAGTATTTT. This sequence encodes CASSLARLAGSTDTQYF. The rearrangement joins TRBV7-9 to TRBJ2-3, with 11 bases lining up with TRBD2. The V gene's germline CDR1 is SEHNR and CDR2 FQNEAQ (reference sequence). V shed 0 bases, J shed 0 bases, and the junction held 2 bases outside the gene matches. The CDR3 contains 17 residues.

This clonotype was seen a few times. The chain combines TRBV25-1 with TRBJ2-5, with D perhaps TRBD1 (6 bases). Trimming pared 2 bases from V and 0 bases from J, leaving 7 bases between. The germline gives CDR1 MGHDK, CDR2 SYGVNS. The CDR3 length is 14 residues. The CDR3 sequence is CASSETGYQETQYF. CDR3 DNA: TGTGCCAGCAGTGAAACAGGGTACCAAGAGACCCAGTACTTC.

This clonotype has a single count. J is TRBJ2-1 and V is TRBV24-1; a possible D gene is TRBD2 (5 bases). V lost 3 bases to trimming and J lost 5 bases, with 16 bases between them. Germline loops: CDR1 KGHDR, CDR2 SFDVKD. The length of the CDR3 is 16 residues. The CDR3 loop reads CATSDPGRGRDNEQFF. The CDR3 DNA is TGTGCCACCAGTGATCCGGGCCGGGGAAGGGACAATGAGCAGTTCTTC.

This clonotype was detected a few times. The chain recombines TRBV4-2 with TRBJ2-2, with D tentatively TRBD1 (6 bases). This CDR3 contains 16 residues. Trimming shortened V by 0 bases and J by 0 bases, and 8 bases separated the two germline ends. Germline V gives CDR1 LGHNA, CDR2 YNFKEQ. The CDR3 DNA sequence: TGTGCCAGCAGCCAAGAAGGGGGTTCGAACACCGGGGAGCTGTTTTTT. Translating gives CASSQEGGSNTGELFF.

The chain carries TRBV29-1 and TRBJ1-1, with 11 bases fitting TRBD1. J gave up 4 bases and V 2 bases, and 3 bases lay outside the gene matches. There are 14 residues in the CDR3. Looked up from germline, CDR1 is SQVTM and CDR2 is ANQGSEA. CDR3 sequence (DNA): TGCAGCGTTGAAACCGGGACAGGGGGCACTGAAGCTTTCTTT. Amino acids: CSVETGTGGTEAFF.

Only a few counts were recorded for this clonotype. The V call is TRBV6-5, the J call TRBJ2-1; a weak D match, TRBD1 (6 bases). This CDR3 has 12 residues. Germline assignment: CDR1 MNHEY and CDR2 SVGAGI. V dropped 0 bases and J dropped 9 bases, with 6 bases sitting between them. The CDR3 spells CASSYSDSEQFF. CDR3 sequence (DNA): TGTGCCAGCAGTTACTCGGACAGTGAGCAGTTCTTC.